The 10 T cell receptor beta chains below were found in one sample sequenced in a study of OX40 agonist ivuxolimab in advanced cancers. The protocol was immunoSEQ multiplex PCR, while the TCRdb copy is restricted to in-frame clones and leaves out a portion. The table has approximately 20,000 clones, 85% to 90% seen once. Material: CD4+ or CD8+ T cells sorted from blood, obtained in a trial of the OX40 agonist ivuxolimab. The receptor set was obtained from an adult with an advanced solid tumor such as melanoma, head and neck, liver or kidney cancer.

This clone was seen only once. The chain couples TRBV5-1 to TRBJ2-1; possible D gene TRBD2, 5 bases. The CDR3 has 16 residues. Trimming removed 0 bases from V and 2 bases from J, with 12 bases in between. Germline V gene sequence: CDR1 SGHRS, CDR2 YFSETQ. Here the CDR3 reads CASSLEGRVPYNEQFF. The CDR3 DNA reads TGCGCCAGCAGCTTGGAAGGGCGGGTACCCTACAATGAGCAGTTCTTC.

The gene calls are TRBV27 and TRBJ1-6; maybe TRBD1 (5 bases). CDR1 is MNHEY and CDR2 is SMNVEV in the germline V gene (reference sequence). V shed 4 bases and J shed 4 bases, with 8 bases lying between them. This CDR3 is 14 amino acids long. The CDR3 DNA is TGTGCCAGCAGTTCCCAGGGTTATAATTCACCCCTCCACTTT. It yields the protein CASSSQGYNSPLHF.

J is TRBJ2-1 and V is TRBV27; TRBD2 matches at 16 bases. The CDR3 extends over 17 amino acids. Germline CDR1 and CDR2: MNHEY and SMNVEV (reference sequence). The J segment lost 8 bases and the V segment lost 9 bases, leaving 13 bases of the junction unmatched. The CDR3 DNA reads as TGTGCCAGTAAAACCGGGACTAGCGGGAGGGCTCTAGATGAGCAGTTCTTC. It specifies CASKTGTSGRALDEQFF.

The V call is TRBV5-1, the J call TRBJ2-5; D is possibly TRBD2 (5 bases). Germline loops: CDR1 SGHRS, CDR2 YFSETQ. This CDR3 has 14 residues. Between the trimmed V and J ends, which lost 2 bases and 2 bases, there was a span of 10 bases. The CDR3 nucleotides are TGCGCCAGCAGCTTAACGGGCGGGCAAGAGACCCAGTACTTC. This translates into CASSLTGGQETQYF.

V is TRBV27 and J is TRBJ2-7; D is possibly TRBD2 (6 bases). Trimming took 5 bases from V and 3 from J, leaving 17 bases between them. This CDR3 contains 15 residues. Germline lookup yields CDR1 MNHEY and CDR2 SMNVEV (reference sequence). The CDR3 reads CASSPGLQLIYEQYF. CDR3 bases: TGTGCCAGCAGTCCAGGACTACAGTTGATCTACGAGCAGTACTTC.

The V call is TRBV28, the J call TRBJ2-1, with D perhaps TRBD2 (5 bases). The length of the CDR3 is 18 residues. CDR1 is MDHEN, CDR2 SYDVKM, per germline. Trimming removed 2 bases from V and 1 base from J, with 18 bases in between. This CDR3 reads CASSLKASPQFSYNEQFF. The DNA for the CDR3 is TGTGCCAGCAGTTTAAAGGCTAGCCCCCAGTTTTCCTACAATGAGCAGTTCTTC.

The chain employs TRBV19 and TRBJ2-5; perhaps TRBD1 as D (6 bases). CDR3 length equals 13 residues. Germline V gene data show CDR1 as LNHDA and CDR2 as SQIVND (reference sequence). Trimming removed 5 bases at V and 5 bases at J, with 12 bases between. The CDR3 reads CASSVRGGETQYF. In DNA, the CDR3 is TGTGCCAGTAGTGTCAGGGGCGGGGAGACCCAGTACTTC.

The gene calls are TRBV20-1 and TRBJ1-1; no reliable D call. Germline V CDR1 and CDR2: DFQATT, SNEGSKA (reference sequence). The CDR3 loop spans 11 amino acids. V was trimmed by 2 bases and J by 8 bases, leaving 9 bases between them. The CDR3 DNA is TGCAGTGCTAGACTGGTCCAGGAAGCTTTCTTT. It is translated as CSARLVQEAFF.

The chain uses TRBV30 and TRBJ2-5, with D maybe TRBD1 (5 bases). Germline CDR1 GTSNPN, CDR2 SVGIG (reference sequence). The CDR3 extends over 12 amino acids. Trimming pared 6 bases from V and 5 bases from J, leaving 13 bases between. This chain's CDR3 is CACIGDGETQYF. The CDR3 nucleotides read TGTGCCTGTATAGGGGATGGGGAGACCCAGTACTTC.

J is TRBJ2-3 and V is TRBV7-2; a possible D gene is TRBD1 (5 bases). The CDR3 length is 13 residues. V lost 2 bases to trimming and J lost 6 bases, with 9 bases between them. Germline loops: CDR1 SGHTA, CDR2 FQGNSA. The CDR3 nucleotides are TGTGCCAGCAGCTTAAGGGGCGCGGATACGCAGTATTTT. This sequence encodes CASSLRGADTQYF.